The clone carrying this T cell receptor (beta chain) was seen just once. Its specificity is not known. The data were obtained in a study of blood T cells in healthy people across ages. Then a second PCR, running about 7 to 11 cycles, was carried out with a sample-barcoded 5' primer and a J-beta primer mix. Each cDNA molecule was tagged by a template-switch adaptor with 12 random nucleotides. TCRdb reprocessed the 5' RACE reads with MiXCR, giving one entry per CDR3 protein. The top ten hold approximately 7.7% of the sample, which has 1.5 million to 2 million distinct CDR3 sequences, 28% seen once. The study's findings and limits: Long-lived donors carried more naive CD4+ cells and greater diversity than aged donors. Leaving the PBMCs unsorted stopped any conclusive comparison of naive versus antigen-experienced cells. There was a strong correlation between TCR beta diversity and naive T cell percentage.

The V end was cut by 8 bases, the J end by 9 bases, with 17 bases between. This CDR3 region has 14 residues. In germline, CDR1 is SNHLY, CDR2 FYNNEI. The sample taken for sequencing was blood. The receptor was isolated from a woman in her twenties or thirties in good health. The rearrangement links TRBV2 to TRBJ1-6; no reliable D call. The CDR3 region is CASEVLAESSPLHF. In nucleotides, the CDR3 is TGTGCCAGCGAGGTGCTCGCGGAATCTTCACCCCTCCACTTT.